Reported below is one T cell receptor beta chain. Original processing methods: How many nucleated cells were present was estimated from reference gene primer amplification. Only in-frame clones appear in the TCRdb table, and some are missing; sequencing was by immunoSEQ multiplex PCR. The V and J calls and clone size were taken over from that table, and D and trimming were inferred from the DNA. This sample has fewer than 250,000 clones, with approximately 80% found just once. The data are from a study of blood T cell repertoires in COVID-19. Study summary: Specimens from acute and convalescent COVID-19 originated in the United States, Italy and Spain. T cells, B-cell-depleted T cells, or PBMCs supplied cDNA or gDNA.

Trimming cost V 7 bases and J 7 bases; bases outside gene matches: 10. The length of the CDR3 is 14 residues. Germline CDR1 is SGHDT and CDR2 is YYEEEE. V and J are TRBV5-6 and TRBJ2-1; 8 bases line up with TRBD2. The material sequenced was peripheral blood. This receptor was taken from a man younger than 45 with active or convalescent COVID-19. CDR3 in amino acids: CASHGGAKGNEQFF. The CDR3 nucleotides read TGTGCCAGCCACGGGGGGGCAAAAGGTAATGAGCAGTTCTTC. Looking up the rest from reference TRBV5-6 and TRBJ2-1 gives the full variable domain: DAGVTQSPTHLIKTRGQQVTLRCSPKSGHDTVSWYQQALGQGPQFIFQYYEEEERQRGNFPDRFSGHQFPNYSSELNVNALLLGDSALYLCASHGGAKGNEQFFGPGTRLTVL.